This T cell receptor (beta chain) was documented in a study of shared clonotypes between healthy human individuals. Clones were read by immunoSEQ multiplex PCR, and TCRdb kept only the in-frame ones, dropping some. This sample has around 1.6 million clones, with approximately 98% found just once. The V end lost 0 bases, the J end lost 4 bases, and 13 bases lay between the germline ends. This CDR3 has 15 amino acids. The germline V gene encodes CDR1 SGHDT and CDR2 YYEEEE. The sequenced sample was naive CD4+ T cells sorted from blood. Noted subset: CD45RA+ positively selected. The chain combines TRBV5-6 with TRBJ1-2; D is unclear. This sequence originates from a man aged 30-40 years in good health. CDR3 nucleotide sequence: TGTGCCAGCAGCTTGGTGAGGGAGGGCGGCTATGGCTACACCTTC. Its translation: CASSLVREGGYGYTF.